This T cell receptor beta chain stems from a study of CD8+CD57+ T cells in acquired aplastic anemia. Points from the study as a whole: CD8+ Simpson's diversity showed no significant patient-control difference.

With regard to this clonotype: Its antigen remains unidentified.

Patients selected for sequencing had displayed CD8+CD57+ cell expansion by flow cytometry. Blood was sampled before the patients had received any therapy. Germline values: CDR1 SGDLS, CDR2 YYNGEE. The CDR3 runs to 16 residues. Trimming at V came to 0 bases and at J to 5 bases, leaving 9 bases not matched to a gene. Genomic DNA, the template, was used for profiling of the TCR beta VDJ and CDR3. TCRdb reprocessed the reads with MiXCR, giving one entry per CDR3 protein. The table records a few hundred thousand distinct CDR3 sequences, approximately 57% of them present only once. Material: sorted CD4+, CD8+, or CD8+CD57+ T cells (not recorded which) from PBMCs. The sequence was collected from a human donor with aplastic anemia. The chain is built from TRBV9 and TRBJ2-7; 9 bases line up with TRBD1. CDR3 sequence: CASSVAGTGTGNEQYF. The CDR3 DNA sequence: TGTGCCAGCAGCGTAGCGGGGACGGGGACAGGGAACGAGCAGTACTTC.